This T cell receptor (beta chain) is from a study of human T cells and chemical hapten exposure. Study at large: Cases of alopecia areata, totalis or universalis occurred in a predominantly female patient group. Notes on the study in general: Sensitizing to DPC left TCRs with a frequency above 1 in 1000 unaltered.

In the case of this clonotype: The antigen is undetermined.

The study's library attached unique molecular identifiers to single cDNA molecules. TCRdb processed the RACE reads anew with MiXCR; each CDR3 protein has one entry. The top ten hold 2% to 2.5% of the sample, which has a few hundred thousand distinct CDR3 sequences, roughly 5% seen once. With 1 base removed from V and 6 bases from J, the gap between germline ends came to 11 bases. CDR1 is SQVTM, CDR2 ANQGSEA, per germline. The CDR3 totals 13 residues. Time point indicated: patch test 1, 2 weeks after DPC sensitization. Regarding treatment: therapeutic diphenylcyclopropenone sensitization with weekly scalp DPC.

The TCR originated in a woman in her 50s with alopecia areata. Some clones in this sample may be carry-over from other donors' samples. The chain joins TRBV29-1 to TRBJ2-3; D remains ambiguous. This sample comprised whole blood, obtained in connection with sensitization to the hapten diphenylcyclopropenone (DPC). The CDR3 reads CSVEVVPPDTQYF. CDR3 sequence (DNA): TGCAGCGTTGAAGTGGTCCCGCCGGATACGCAGTATTTT.